This T cell receptor (beta chain) emerged from a study of blood T cell repertoires in COVID-19. Study details: Samples taken during acute and convalescent COVID-19 were collected in the United States, Italy and Spain.

Source study methods: Estimated nucleated cell counts came from reference gene primer amplification. Here immunoSEQ multiplex PCR was the method, and the copy in TCRdb shows in-frame clones only, minus some. The D gene and trimming were derived from the DNA, and the V and J assignments and clone size from that table. This repertoire shows approximately 190,000 clones, 84% found once; its top ten account for about 15%. CDR3 length: 15 amino acids. Trimming removed 1 base at V and 6 bases at J, with 15 bases between. Germline V lookup: CDR1 SEHNR, CDR2 FQNEAQ (reference sequence). The sequence derives from a man younger than 40 with active or convalescent COVID-19. The V gene is TRBV7-9, the J gene TRBJ1-1; no clear D gene. Sample: peripheral blood. The DNA of the CDR3 is TGTGCCAGCAGCTTAGTATCCCCCGCTAGCCCTGAAGCTTTCTTT. It specifies CASSLVSPASPEAFF.